The sequence of this T cell receptor beta chain was determined in a study of shared clonotypes between healthy human individuals (dated by TCRdb to 2019 to 2021). In the study overall: The cohort included three men and two women between 18 and 49 years of age. Libraries were prepared and TCR repertoires were sequenced by different laboratories using diverse techniques, in order to increase sequencing depth and limit assay-specific biases. Per donor, leukapheresis produced somewhere between about 0.9 and 9.5 billion PBMCs. Blood TCR repertoires of about 5 healthy adults were deeply sequenced to estimate repertoire size and the extent of clonotype sharing between individuals. What the authors observed across the whole study: Pairwise subsampling led to the expectation that sequencing depth would affect the degree of clonotype sharing among donors. Only blood was sampled, and tissue TCR repertoires likely differ from those in blood. The genetic and exposure-history diversity represented was limited by the small number of donors.

TCR CDR3 regions were amplified from genomic DNA by multiplex PCR using the deep immunoSEQ assay. For each cell subset, the extracted genomic DNA was distributed evenly across all wells of several immunoSEQ 96-well plates, and each plate served as one replicate. Each replicate PCR for unsorted PBMC received roughly 300 ng genomic DNA, equal to 30,000 to 35,000 T cell genomes. Ten immunoSEQ deep assay plates were used to sequence the unsorted PBMC genomic DNA. Purified libraries were quantified with a Qubit 3.0 fluorometer, sized on a Bioanalyzer 2100, and re-quantified with the KAPA Library Quantification kit. A separate single-read 150-cycle Illumina NextSeq 550 flow cell was used to sequence each immunoSEQ 96-well plate. Processing in the source paper ran as follows. Because the immunoSEQ output held only junctional sequences and lacked quality scores, the filtering could not match the filtering applied to full-length reads. Sequences were annotated with PyIR, a Python wrapper for IgBLAST v1.9, and V/J genes and CDR3 were assigned using IMGT germline references. Any read was removed if the V/J assignment was weak (E-value above 1e-6), the CDR3 was missing, or the read contained stop codons, out-of-frame junctions, or ambiguous translated residues. A V3J clonotype was defined by an identical inferred V gene, J gene, and CDR3 amino acid sequence. The percentage overlap between two repertoires was calculated by dividing the number of shared unique clonotypes by the size of the smaller repertoire. Repertoire richness was assessed with RTK rarefaction, the Chao1 estimator, and Recon v2.1 estimates of unobserved clonotypes. TCRdb took over this immuneACCESS table, retaining in-frame rearrangements with V and J assigned. Such tables are incomplete; in checked studies, under half of the missing clones stem from an unresolved V gene, and the remainder is unexplained. V and J calls plus clone size are reproduced from that table; the DNA served to infer D and trimming. In all, the sample holds about half a million clones, and around four fifths of those were seen once. 9.5% to 15% of the sample goes to the ten largest clones.

The germline V gene (reference sequence) specifies LNHNV as CDR1 and YYDKDF as CDR2. Ends trimmed: V by 1 base, J by 7 bases; bases unmatched to a gene: 4. The CDR3 contains 15 residues, cysteine and phenylalanine counted. Only CDR3 DNA remains: 45 bases, in frame from the first base. To note about this clone: Its antigen remains undetermined. Base-call qualities are not available, and no considerably larger clone is one nucleotide away.

The donors were healthy, HIV-negative adults who had no recently reported acute infections or vaccinations. Every donor was a Caucasian adult residing in Nashville, Tennessee, USA. For unsorted samples, 90 million to 95 million PBMCs were counted, and genomic DNA was extracted using the QIAamp DNA Blood Mini kit. Blood was collected by leukapheresis, and PBMCs were isolated by Ficoll-Histopaque density gradient centrifugation and then cryopreserved in liquid nitrogen vapor phase. The TCR originated in a woman in her 40s in good health. Some clones in this sample may be carry-over from other donors' samples. The chain joins TRBV15 to TRBJ1-4, with 9 junctional bases fitting TRBD1. Sequenced sample: PBMCs. This receptor has the CDR3 CATSRGTGEGEKLFF. The bases are TGTGCCACCAGCAGAGGGACAGGGGAGGGTGAAAAACTGTTTTTT.